Described below is a single TCR beta chain sequence and its context. V was cut by 3 bases and J by 0 bases, with 12 bases left in between. The CDR3 contains 16 residues. The germline CDR1 and CDR2 sequences are ENHRY and SYGVKD. The source of the sample is a study of blood T cell repertoires in COVID-19. The overall study: Both acute and convalescent COVID-19 samples were obtained from the United States, Italy and Spain. T cells, B-cell-depleted T cells, or PBMCs supplied cDNA or gDNA.

As originally analysed: By means of reference gene primer amplification, nucleated cell counts were estimated. Sequencing was performed with immunoSEQ multiplex PCR; in TCRdb, only in-frame clones are kept and a portion is missing. For V, J and clone size, that table is used; D and trimming come from the DNA. This repertoire shows some 75,000 clones, roughly 90% found once; its top ten account for around 0.6%. This clonotype originated in a man aged 60 to 69 with acute or convalescent COVID-19. V usage is TRBV10-3 and J usage is TRBJ1-5; weak D call: TRBD1 (6 bases). The sequencing sample was made of peripheral blood. The CDR3 DNA reads TGTGCCATCAGTGAACGAGGGGGTGATAGCAATCAGCCCCAGCATTTT. This encodes CAISERGGDSNQPQHF.